This entry features one TCR beta chain sequence. The antigen is undetermined. On sorted subsets, replicate PCRs used about 180 ng DNA, or about 33,000 T cell genomes. The table came from immunoSEQ multiplex PCR; TCRdb's copy has only in-frame clones and leaves some out. The repertoire has about 1 million clones, around four fifths of them found once; the top ten carry about 1.4%. This sample was taken from a study of shared clonotypes between healthy human individuals. Study at large: Donors, aged 18 to 49, were a couple of women and a few men.

Notes on the study in general: Only blood samples were collected, and tissue repertoires likely differ.

The germline V gene has CDR1 SEHNR and CDR2 FQNEAQ (reference sequence). The CDR3 spans 15 residues. V was cut by 1 base and J by 8 bases, with 15 bases left in between. The gene calls are TRBV7-9 and TRBJ2-1; maybe TRBD1 (6 bases). The origin of this receptor is a man in his late teens or twenties in good health. The material sequenced was memory CD4+ T cells sorted from blood. The subset is: CD45RA-negative fraction. The CDR3 loop reads CASSLVAGAGDEQFF. CDR3 coding DNA: TGTGCCAGCAGCTTAGTAGCAGGGGCAGGGGATGAGCAGTTCTTC.